These T cell receptor beta chains were read from a single sample in a study of glioma-infiltrating T cells after dendritic cell vaccination. Profiling relied on immunoSEQ multiplex PCR, and the TCRdb table lists in-frame clones only, not all of them. The sample shows about 67,000 clones, roughly 79% of them seen only once. Material: blood, obtained before dendritic cell vaccination. The source is a human donor with glioblastoma. The CDR3 runs from the conserved cysteine through the conserved F or W. A D gene is named only where the DNA matches it firmly. Not all rows give a size; the values are once, few, many and, for expanded clones, a class.

>TRBV2|.|17|.|TRBJ1-2
CASSDTENTYDNYGYTF
TGTGCCAGCAGTGATACAGAGAACACCTATGATAACTATGGCTACACCTTC
>TRBV2|.|15|.|TRBJ1-4
CASSAGGATNEKLFF
TGTGCCAGCAGTGCGGGGGGCGCAACTAATGAAAAACTGTTTTTT
>TRBV18|TRBD1|15|.|TRBJ1-1
CASSSNWDRGYEAFF
TGTGCCAGCTCATCGAACTGGGACAGGGGATACGAAGCTTTCTTT
>TRBV2|.|13|once|TRBJ2-7
CASSVRTAYEQYF
TGTGCCAGCAGTGTGAGAACAGCCTACGAGCAGTACTTC
>TRBV5-6|.|15|.|TRBJ1-1
CASSLRQFRSTEAFF
TGTGCCAGCAGCCTACGACAATTTCGGTCCACTGAAGCTTTCTTT
>TRBV27|TRBD1|16|few|TRBJ2-1
CASSSARTGGFDEQFF
TGTGCCAGCAGTTCTGCCCGGACAGGGGGTTTCGATGAGCAGTTCTTC
>TRBV7-2|TRBD2|15|few|TRBJ2-3
CASSLLAGVPDTQYF
TGTGCCAGCAGCTTACTAGCGGGGGTGCCAGATACGCAGTATTTT
>TRBV11-3|.|15|.|TRBJ2-1
CASSLGTTYFNEQFF
TGTGCCAGCAGCTTAGGGACAACCTACTTCAATGAGCAGTTCTTC
>TRBV4-1|.|19|few|TRBJ2-2
CASSLGGPEKIKSTGELFF
TGCGCCAGCAGCCTGGGCGGGCCGGAGAAGATTAAATCCACCGGGGAGCTGTTTTTT
>TRBV13|.|13|.|TRBJ1-1
CASSSQVNTEAFF
TGTGCCAGCAGCTCACAAGTTAACACTGAAGCTTTCTTT
>TRBV5-1|.|15|.|TRBJ2-3
CASSRTPQNTDTQYF
TGCGCCAGCAGCCGGACTCCCCAAAACACAGATACGCAGTATTTT
>TRBV7-9|.|17|once|TRBJ2-2
CASSASSPGLRTGELFF
TGTGCCAGCAGCGCGAGCTCCCCAGGGTTGCGCACCGGGGAGCTGTTTTTT
>TRBV27|.|14|.|TRBJ2-5
CASSFDRARETQYF
TGTGCCAGCAGTTTTGACCGCGCGAGGGAGACCCAGTACTTC
>TRBV7-9|.|13|.|TRBJ1-1
CASSLGGGTEAFF
TGTGCCAGCAGCTTAGGAGGGGGCACTGAAGCTTTCTTT
>TRBV7-8|TRBD1|16|.|TRBJ2-1
CASSPGDRASYNEQFF
TGTGCCAGCAGCCCCGGGGACAGGGCGTCCTACAATGAGCAGTTCTTC
>TRBV19|TRBD1|16|few|TRBJ2-3
CASSALTGGLTDTQYF
TGTGCCAGTAGTGCCCTGACAGGGGGCCTCACAGATACGCAGTATTTT
>TRBV19|TRBD1|14|.|TRBJ1-5
CASSVDREEQPQHF
TGTGCCAGTAGTGTCGACAGGGAGGAACAGCCCCAGCATTTT
>TRBV2|TRBD1|16|many|TRBJ1-6
CASRGDRGRPNSPLHF
TGTGCCAGCAGGGGGGACAGGGGGAGGCCTAATTCACCCCTCCACTTT
>TRBV18|.|16|.|TRBJ1-3
CASSTGGMEPGNTIYF
TGTGCCAGCTCCACGGGGGGGATGGAGCCTGGAAACACCATATATTTT
>TRBV9|TRBD1|15|.|TRBJ1-2
CASSEPGTGLGGYTF
TGTGCCAGCAGCGAACCCGGGACAGGGCTAGGGGGCTACACCTTC
>TRBV19|TRBD1|14|.|TRBJ2-7
CASSITGGYYEQYF
TGTGCCAGTAGTATTACAGGGGGATACTACGAGCAGTACTTC
>TRBV19|TRBD2|18|.|TRBJ2-3
CASSIQSLAGASTDTQYF
TGTGCCAGTAGTATACAGTCTCTAGCGGGGGCCTCCACAGATACGCAGTATTTT
>TRBV7-2|TRBD1|15|.|TRBJ1-5
CASSFSGTGGQPQHF
TGTGCCAGCAGTTTCTCCGGGACAGGTGGTCAGCCCCAGCATTTT
>TRBV2|.|14|.|TRBJ2-7
CASKTQGLTYEQYF
TGTGCCAGCAAGACCCAGGGGTTGACCTACGAGCAGTACTTC
>TRBV4-1|.|14|.|TRBJ1-5
CASSQEQGGQPQHF
TGCGCCAGCAGCCAAGAGCAGGGAGGTCAGCCCCAGCATTTT
>TRBV7-3|.|15|.|TRBJ1-1
CASSLNPGEITEAFF
TGTGCCAGCAGCTTAAATCCAGGGGAAATCACTGAAGCTTTCTTT
>TRBV6-5|TRBD2|15|.|TRBJ2-7
CASSSREGLAYEQYF
TGTGCCAGCAGTTCGCGGGAGGGTTTAGCGTACGAGCAGTACTTC
>TRBV11-2|TRBD1|13|.|TRBJ1-2
CASSSTGGNGYTF
TGTGCCAGCAGCTCGACAGGGGGAAATGGCTACACCTTC
>TRBV4-3|.|14|.|TRBJ2-7
CASSQDMEPYEQYF
TGCGCCAGCAGCCAAGATATGGAGCCCTACGAGCAGTACTTC